These 12 T cell receptor beta chains came from one sample sequenced in a study of tumor-infiltrating lymphocytes in oesophageal squamous cell carcinoma (dated by TCRdb to 2016 to 2017). Libraries were made using PCR. For sequencing, an Illumina HiSeq 2000 was employed. The public reads were reanalyzed by TCRdb: fastp trimming at Q25, MiXCR alignment, in-frame beta chains only. Identical CDR3 protein sequences are pooled into one entry, listed with their most common genes and DNA. The sample table holds more than 9,500 distinct CDR3 sequences, of which 50% to 70% were seen once. The ten most abundant clones make up 32% of the sample. The sample was esophageal tumor tissue. These receptors were taken from a female donor with esophageal squamous cell carcinoma.

The V call is TRBV28, the J call TRBJ2-5; 8 bases fit TRBD1. Germline CDR1 MDHEN, CDR2 SYDVKM. The CDR3 has 13 residues. Trimming took 10 bases from V and 11 from J; bases not matched to a gene: 15. The DNA for the CDR3 is TGTGCCACCGTGGGGCAGGGGGCAGCTGAGCAGTACTTC. Its translation: CATVGQGAAEQYF.

This clonotype was seen once. V usage is TRBV7-2 and J usage is TRBJ2-7; 7 nucleotides line up with TRBD1. After removal of 5 bases from V and 5 bases from J, the junction contained 12 bases not matched to a gene. Per germline, CDR1 SGHTA and CDR2 FQGNSA. This CDR3 region has 15 residues. Written as DNA, the CDR3 is TGTGCCAGCAGCCCGACGGACAGGAGGTGGGACGAGCAGTACTTC. This sequence encodes CASSPTDRRWDEQYF.

This clonotype was counted a few times. The V and J genes are TRBV5-1 and TRBJ2-7; TRBD2 agrees at 7 bases. The CDR3 has 16 residues. The junction had 14 bases not matched to a gene; V was cut back by 2 bases and J by 6 bases. Germline loops: CDR1 SGHRS, CDR2 YFSETQ. For the CDR3, the DNA is TGCGCCAGCAGCTTTCGCCCTAGCGGTACTCGCTCCGAGCAGTACTTC. As protein: CASSFRPSGTRSEQYF.

V is TRBV7-2 and J is TRBJ2-5, with D perhaps TRBD1 or TRBD2 (5 bases each). The V end was cut by 5 bases, the J end by 4 bases, with 20 bases between. CDR1 and CDR2 from the germline V gene are SGHTA and FQGNSA. The CDR3 covers 16 residues. CDR3 amino acids: CASSPTLFRGRETQYF. The CDR3, as DNA: TGTGCCAGCAGCCCCACCCTTTTCCGGGGACGAGAGACCCAGTACTTC. The full variable domain, with the rest looked up from reference TRBV7-2 and TRBJ2-5, is GAGVSQSPSNKVTEKGKDVELRCDPISGHTALYWYRQSLGQGLEFLIYFQGNSAPDKSGLPSDRFSAERTGGSVSTLTIQRTQQEDSAVYLCASSPTLFRGRETQYFGPGTRLLVL.

This clonotype was picked up a small number of times. V gene TRBV7-6 combines with J gene TRBJ2-2, with a tentative D call TRBD2 (6 bases). V lost 5 bases and J 7 bases, leaving 11 bases between the germline ends. Germline values: CDR1 SGHVS, CDR2 FNYEAQ. The CDR3 has 13 amino acids. DNA of the CDR3: TGTGCCAGCAGCATTAGCGGAATCGGGGAGCTGTTTTTT. Its protein is CASSISGIGELFF.

This clonotype was observed once. The conserved phenylalanine or tryptophan normally closing the CDR3 is absent here, so this likely arose from a read error. The DNA is left out, because the CDR3 cannot be placed on it with certainty; the CDR3 is given as TCRdb lists it. The chain has TRBV18 and TRBJ2-6. The germline gives CDR1 KGHSH, CDR2 LQKENI. The CDR3 numbers 8 amino acids, ends counted. CDR3 sequence: CASSPPKE.

This clonotype turned up a few times. The chain uses TRBV25-1 and TRBJ2-7, with TRBD1 as a possible D gene (5 bases). CDR1 is MGHDK and CDR2 is SYGVNS in the germline V gene. The V end was cut by 5 bases, the J end by 4 bases, with 12 bases between. This CDR3 region has 13 residues. For the CDR3, the DNA is TGTGCCAGCAGTCAGGGCAGCCTATACGAGCAGTACTTC. Protein: CASSQGSLYEQYF.

V is TRBV7-2 and J is TRBJ2-3; 11 bases agree with TRBD1. Germline loops: CDR1 SGHTA, CDR2 FQGNSA. This CDR3 region has 15 residues. The junction had 5 bases not matched to a gene; V was cut back by 3 bases and J by 6 bases. This CDR3 is CASSFRTGGADTQYF. The DNA for the CDR3 is TGTGCCAGCAGCTTTAGGACAGGGGGCGCGGATACGCAGTATTTT.

Comment on this clonotype: The CDR3 ends on some other residue instead of the conserved phenylalanine or tryptophan, so this is likely a read error. Because the CDR3's place on the DNA is in doubt, the DNA is left out and the CDR3 is given as listed by TCRdb. The chain carries TRBV10-3 and TRBJ2-7; whether TRBD1, the table's D call, matches the DNA was not checked. Germline CDR1 ENHRY, CDR2 SYGVKD. 19 amino acids form the CDR3, both terminal residues included. The CDR3 region is CAISVVPGQLANYGYTFGS.

This clonotype was seen a few times. The chain links TRBV7-6 to TRBJ2-5, with 8 bases matching TRBD2. Per the germline V gene, CDR1 is SGHVS and CDR2 is FNYEAQ. J gave up 11 bases and V 6 bases, and 17 bases lay outside the gene matches. This CDR3 is 15 amino acids long. The CDR3 sequence is CASSELAASYNEQYF. In DNA, the CDR3 is TGTGCCAGCAGTGAACTAGCGGCTTCCTACAATGAGCAGTACTTC.

This chain links TRBV12-2 with TRBJ2-5. TRBV12-2 is a documented pseudogene. The CDR3 length is 14 residues. The CDR3 sequence is CASRLNRVQETQYF. CDR3 sequence (DNA): TGTGCAAGTCGCTTAAACAGGGTCCAAGAGACCCAGTACTTC.

In this sample, this clonotype is medium-sized. It may be a read error: a sequence one base away is much more abundant. This chain joins TRBV7-9 and TRBJ2-5; TRBD2 matches 7 bases. This CDR3 is built from 12 residues. The germline V gene encodes CDR1 SEHNR and CDR2 FQNEAQ (reference sequence). V was pared by 4 bases and J by 11 bases, with 7 bases of the junction left unmatched. In DNA, the CDR3 is TGTGCCAGCAGCTGGGACTACAATGAGCAGTACTTC. This gives the protein CASSWDYNEQYF.